The 10 T cell receptor beta chains reported below all come from one sample, sequenced in a study of blood T cell repertoires in COVID-19. The method was immunoSEQ multiplex PCR; TCRdb's version includes in-frame clones alone and lacks a portion of them. The table shows 300,000 or so clones, with approximately 87% occurring only once. Material for sequencing was peripheral blood. Receptor source: a woman in her 30s with COVID-19, enrolled during active disease.

The chain joins TRBV21-1 to TRBJ1-5. TRBV21-1 is a recognized pseudogene. This CDR3 spans 16 amino acids. CDR3 coding DNA: TGTGCCAGCAGCCCCCCTTTTGTAGTAGGCAATCAGCCCCAGCATTTT. Translating gives CASSPPFVVGNQPQHF.

This chain joins TRBV19 and TRBJ2-1, with D unclear. Trimming shortened V by 4 bases and J by 0 bases, and 7 bases separated the two germline ends. This CDR3 comprises 14 residues. Germline CDR1 LNHDA, CDR2 SQIVND (reference sequence). CDR3 DNA sequence: TGTGCCAGTAGTACGGCTAGCTCCTACAATGAGCAGTTCTTC. Protein: CASSTASSYNEQFF.

This chain joins TRBV29-1 and TRBJ2-1; 10 bases are shared with TRBD1. The V and J ends lost 6 bases and 5 bases, in that order; junction bases with no gene match: 10. Germline assignment: CDR1 SQVTM and CDR2 ANQGSEA. The CDR3 is 15 residues long. The DNA of the CDR3 is TGCAGCGTGGAGCCCGGGACAGGGGTCGACAATGAGCAGTTCTTC. It is translated as CSVEPGTGVDNEQFF.

Here the CDR3 DNA reads TGTGCCAGCAGTGAATTTCTTGGGCAGGGAGGTGAAAAACTGTTTTTT. The encoded protein is CASSEFLGQGGEKLFF. The chain couples TRBV25-1 to TRBJ1-4; TRBD1 is a possible D gene (5 bases). CDR3 length: 16 residues. Germline V gene sequence: CDR1 MGHDK, CDR2 SYGVNS. V dropped 1 base and J dropped 7 bases, with 16 bases sitting between them.

The chain couples TRBV7-9 to TRBJ2-1; 9 bases line up with TRBD1. Germline V lookup: CDR1 SEHNR, CDR2 FQNEAQ (reference sequence). The CDR3 extends over 15 amino acids. V lost 4 bases and J lost 4; bases outside the gene matches: 5. In DNA, the CDR3 is TGTGCCAGCAGCTCTAGTGGGACAGGGTACAATGAGCAGTTCTTC. Translated, it gives CASSSSGTGYNEQFF.

This chain links TRBV2 with TRBJ1-6, with D tentatively TRBD1 (6 bases). Trimming shortened V by 10 bases and J by 6 bases, and 19 bases separated the two germline ends. Germline V gene sequence: CDR1 SNHLY, CDR2 FYNNEI. This CDR3 is built from 15 residues. DNA of the CDR3: TGTGCCACCAGCCGTTCAGGGGAGCCTAATTCACCCCTCCACTTT. It yields the protein CATSRSGEPNSPLHF.

The chain recombines TRBV15 with TRBJ2-3, with TRBD2 matching 9 bases. Germline V gene lookup returns CDR1 LNHNV and CDR2 YYDKDF (reference sequence). There are 17 residues in the CDR3. V shed 0 bases and J 4 bases; nucleotides not matched to a gene: 8. As DNA, the CDR3 is TGTGCCACCAGCAGAGATCTCGGCGGGAGGGCCCCAGATACGCAGTATTTT. Translation: CATSRDLGGRAPDTQYF.

The V and J genes are TRBV10-1 and TRBJ2-2, with D tentatively TRBD1 (5 bases). Trimming stripped 2 bases from V and 7 bases from J, with 8 bases between. Per germline, CDR1 WNHNN and CDR2 SYGVQD (reference sequence). The CDR3 length is 13 residues. The CDR3 is CASSERGGGELFF. CDR3 coding DNA: TGCGCCAGCAGTGAGAGGGGTGGCGGGGAGCTGTTTTTT.

The chain links TRBV12-3 or TRBV12-4 to TRBJ2-1, with 9 bases fitting TRBD1. This CDR3 has 13 residues. J lost 10 bases, V lost 5 bases, and 6 bases had no gene match. This CDR3 reads CASSVQGASEQFF. As DNA, the CDR3 is TGTGCCAGCAGTGTACAGGGGGCGAGCGAGCAGTTCTTC.

The chain employs TRBV5-4 and TRBJ2-1, with 7 bases fitting TRBD2. CDR1 is SGHNT and CDR2 is YYREEE in the germline V gene (reference sequence). This CDR3 is 16 amino acids long. The V and J ends lost 0 bases and 0 bases, in that order; junction bases with no gene match: 3. CDR3 amino acids: CASSLDLAASYNEQFF. The CDR3 coding sequence is TGTGCCAGCAGCTTGGATCTAGCGGCCTCCTACAATGAGCAGTTCTTC.